The 25 T cell receptor beta chains below come from one sample, sequenced in a study of T cells expressing NK-cell markers. TCRdb re-called the 5' RACE reads, yielding one record per CDR3 amino acid sequence without DNA. The table lists about 260,000 distinct CDR3 sequences. Sequencing was done on a sample of blood T cells: a sorted CD56 or NKG2C T cell subset, CD4+ or CD8+ T cells, or bulk PBMC T cells (not recorded which). The receptors come from a woman between 18 and 70 years old in good health.

The V gene is TRBV19, the J gene TRBJ1-5. This CDR3 contains 11 residues. From germline, CDR1 is LNHDA and CDR2 SQIVND (reference sequence). The CDR3 sequence: CASSIGHLQHF.

The chain uses TRBV6-2 or TRBV6-3 and TRBJ2-1. Germline CDR1 and CDR2: MNHEY and SVGEGT. The CDR3 loop spans 12 amino acids. CDR3 in amino acids: CASSYRVPEQFF.

The chain is built from TRBV6-2 or TRBV6-3 and TRBJ2-2; no DNA is available, so the TRBD1 call from TCRdb remains unchecked. The CDR3 has 15 residues. CDR1 MNHEY and CDR2 SVGEGT come from the germline V gene. CDR3 region: CASSYDREDTGELFF.

The rearrangement joins TRBV7-2 to TRBJ1-2. Germline V gives CDR1 SGHTA, CDR2 FQGNSA. The CDR3 sequence is 15 residues long. CDR3 loop: CASSLERRGSYGYTF.

This CDR3 is CASNLRQTLAKNIQYF. The chain is built from TRBV5-6 and TRBJ2-4. Per germline, CDR1 SGHDT and CDR2 YYEEEE. The CDR3 consists of 16 residues.

The chain links TRBV4-1 to TRBJ1-6; lacking DNA, the TRBD1 call made by TCRdb goes unchecked. Germline lookup yields CDR1 MGHRA and CDR2 YSYEKL. This CDR3 spans 12 amino acids. CDR3 residues: CAPPACNSPLHF.

J is TRBJ2-5 and V is TRBV20-1; the D call of TRBD2 rests on TCRdb alone, since no DNA is present to check it. The CDR3 extends over 17 amino acids. The V gene's germline CDR1 is DFQATT and CDR2 SNEGSKA (reference sequence). CDR3: CSATRGPIRVGSETQYF.

This clonotype ranks as medium-sized (0.01 to 0.1%) in terms of frequency. The J gene is TRBJ2-1, the V gene TRBV5-1; TCRdb reports TRBD1, a call that lacks DNA to check it against. Germline V lookup: CDR1 SGHRS, CDR2 YFSETQ. CDR3 length equals 16 residues. CDR3 in amino acids: CASSYSVGGASNEQFF.

This chain connects TRBV4-2 to TRBJ2-7. Germline V gene lookup returns CDR1 LGHNA and CDR2 YNFKEQ. The length of the CDR3 is 13 residues. The chain's CDR3 is CASSQTVFYEQYF.

The V call is TRBV6-1, the J call TRBJ1-2; TCRdb picks TRBD1, but there is no DNA to check that call. Germline V gene lookup returns CDR1 MNHNS and CDR2 SASEGT. CDR3 length: 14 amino acids. This chain's CDR3 is CSSSSPGANYGYTF.

The chain links TRBV6-2 or TRBV6-3 to TRBJ1-2. Germline values: CDR1 MNHEY, CDR2 SVGEGT. The CDR3 consists of 13 residues. CDR3: CASSIQGNNGYTF.

The chain uses TRBV5-1 and TRBJ2-5; the TCRdb call, TRBD2, lacks DNA for checking. CDR1 is SGHRS and CDR2 is YFSETQ in the germline V gene. The CDR3 contains 13 residues. CDR3 amino acids: CASRRTFQETQYF.

This chain connects TRBV9 to TRBJ2-2; TCRdb's D call of TRBD1 is untestable without DNA. Germline V gene sequence: CDR1 SGDLS, CDR2 YYNGEE. This CDR3 spans 13 amino acids. The CDR3 loop is CASSTGTAGELFF. The whole variable domain, filled in from reference TRBV9 and TRBJ2-2, reads DSGVTQTPKHLITATGQRVTLRCSPRSGDLSVYWYQQSLDQGLQFLIQYYNGEERAKGNILERFSAQQFPDLHSELNLSSLELGDSALYFCASSTGTAGELFFGEGSRLTVL.

This chain uses TRBV10-3 with TRBJ1-2; TCRdb returns TRBD1, unconfirmable since there is no DNA. CDR3 length equals 14 residues. CDR1 is ENHRY, CDR2 SYGVKD, per germline. CDR3 loop: CAISEEQGWGGYTF.

The chain joins TRBV7-2 to TRBJ2-7; the TRBD1 assignment by TCRdb is unverifiable without DNA. CDR3 size: 14 residues. The germline V gene encodes CDR1 SGHTA and CDR2 FQGNSA. The CDR3 loop is CASSLDLYSYEQYF.

The chain joins TRBV30 to TRBJ2-4. The CDR3 totals 12 residues. CDR1 is GTSNPN, CDR2 SVGIG, per germline (reference sequence). The CDR3 is CAWRGAKNIQYF.

The V gene is TRBV7-9, the J gene TRBJ1-1; TCRdb lists TRBD1, though no DNA is available to test this call. In germline, CDR1 is SEHNR, CDR2 FQNEAQ (reference sequence). The CDR3 covers 15 residues. The CDR3 here is CASSFWGSGNTEAFF. Complete variable domain (other parts from reference TRBV7-9 and TRBJ1-1): DTGVSQNPRHKITKRGQNVTFRCDPISEHNRLYWYRQTLGQGPEFLTYFQNEAQLEKSRLLSDRFSAERPKGSFSTLEIQRTEQGDSAMYLCASSFWGSGNTEAFFGQGTRLTVV.

The V and J genes are TRBV6-5 and TRBJ2-3; TCRdb proposes TRBD2, but this gene call is untestable without DNA. CDR1 and CDR2 (germline): MNHEY, SVGAGI. The CDR3 has 12 residues. The CDR3 here is CASSRTSAPQYF.

The J gene is TRBJ2-2, the V gene TRBV12-5; the TRBD1 assignment by TCRdb is unverifiable without DNA. This CDR3 contains 15 residues. Germline CDR1 reads LGHNT; CDR2 reads FRNRAP. CDR3 residues: CASGLEGAFTGELFF. The full variable domain, in which reference TRBV12-5 and TRBJ2-2 provide the parts outside the CDR3, is DARVTQTPRHKVTEMGQEVTMRCQPILGHNTVFWYRQTMMQGLELLAYFRNRAPLDDSGMPKDRFSAEMPDATLATLKIQPSEPRDSAVYFCASGLEGAFTGELFFGEGSRLTVL.

The chain employs TRBV27 and TRBJ2-6; there is no DNA to check the TCRdb D call of TRBD1. CDR1 is MNHEY, CDR2 SMNVEV, per germline (reference sequence). There are 17 residues in the CDR3. CDR3: CASRWDSPRSGANVLTF.

The chain recombines TRBV19 with TRBJ2-2; TCRdb gives TRBD2 as the D gene, but with no DNA this cannot be confirmed. Germline CDR1 reads LNHDA; CDR2 reads SQIVND (reference sequence). The CDR3 contains 17 residues. The CDR3 reads CASSTGTSGRNTGELFF.

The V call is TRBV4-2, the J call TRBJ1-5. Germline V gene data show CDR1 as LGHNA and CDR2 as YNFKEQ. The CDR3 runs to 15 residues. The CDR3 is CASSQELRADQPQHF.

The chain uses TRBV28 and TRBJ1-3. The CDR3 is 11 amino acids. Per the germline V gene, CDR1 is MDHEN and CDR2 is SYDVKM. CDR3 protein: CASDSGNTIYF.

The chain combines TRBV11-2 with TRBJ2-3. The CDR3 is 12 amino acids. CDR1 is SGHAT, CDR2 FQNNGV, per germline. The CDR3 loop reads CASSLGLAAQYF.

The chain couples TRBV9 to TRBJ1-5; with no DNA, the TCRdb D assignment of TRBD1 cannot be verified. The CDR3 extends over 13 amino acids. The germline V gene encodes CDR1 SGDLS and CDR2 YYNGEE. The CDR3: CASSPLGYQPQHF.